This T cell receptor (beta chain) was found in a study of TIL therapy for anti-PD-1-resistant metastatic lung cancer. General observations from the study: TIL cultures after expansion showed higher clonality and lower diversity than baseline tumor (median about 6% vs 30%).

Time point noted: pre-treatment sample, taken before nivolumab and TIL therapy. Most excised metastases sampled were pleural nodules or supraclavicular lymph nodes. Patients were adults with stage 4 NSCLC. The immunoSEQ assay was v3. The repertoire was sequenced with immunoSEQ multiplex PCR; TCRdb's copy has only in-frame clones and lacks some. The sample consists of more than 25,000 clones, over 60% of them appearing once. This clone has only a few counts. Its cognate antigen is unknown. CDR1 and CDR2 from the germline V gene are SGHAT and FQNNGV. The CDR3 length is 15 residues. V shed 5 bases and J 0 bases; nucleotides not matched to a gene: 5.

This receptor was taken from a person aged 25-79 years with non-small cell lung cancer. This rearrangement joins TRBV11-2 to TRBJ1-2, with 8 nucleotides matching TRBD1. Material: tumor tissue, obtained at baseline. This CDR3 reads CASSRDRRANYGYTF. The CDR3 nucleotides read TGTGCCAGCAGCCGGGACAGGCGAGCTAACTATGGCTACACCTTC.